The present T cell receptor (beta chain) was sequenced within a study of OX40 agonist ivuxolimab in advanced cancers. Findings and caveats of the study: Nonresponders included some who also had low normalized T-cell clonal expansion.

V was cut by 5 bases and J by 8 bases, with 10 bases left in between. The CDR3 covers 13 residues. Germline values: CDR1 MNHEY, CDR2 SVGAGI. The timepoints at which blood was sampled were baseline, cycle 4 day 1, and cycle 7 day 1. As concerns this clone: Its antigen is currently unknown.

Using immunoSEQ multiplex PCR, the repertoire was profiled, and TCRdb retains in-frame clones only, with some absent. The sample consists of roughly 60,000 clones, roughly 86% of them appearing once. This rearrangement joins TRBV6-5 to TRBJ1-6; no firm D call. The clonotype originates from an adult with an advanced solid tumor such as melanoma, head and neck, liver or kidney cancer. Sequencing used CD4+ or CD8+ T cells sorted from blood, obtained in a trial of the OX40 agonist ivuxolimab. CDR3: CASSPTVDSPLHF. CDR3 coding DNA: TGTGCCAGCAGTCCTACAGTGGATTCACCCCTCCACTTT.